This entry lists 10 T cell receptor beta chains sequenced from one sample in a study of T cell responses to AZD1222 COVID-19 vaccine. The method was immunoSEQ multiplex PCR; TCRdb's version includes in-frame clones alone and lacks a portion of them. The sample includes some 130,000 clones, approximately 95% of them seen just once. The starting material was peripheral blood, obtained 28 days after the second AZD1222 dose. These TCRs come from an adult who received the AZD1222 COVID-19 vaccine.

The CDR3 sequence: CASSQGGTQYF. CDR3 bases: TGTGCCAGCAGCCAGGGGGGGACCCAGTACTTC. The V call is TRBV6-5, the J call TRBJ2-5, with a tentative D call TRBD1 (7 bases). Trimming removed 6 bases at V and 7 bases at J, with 9 bases between. The CDR3 extends over 11 amino acids. CDR1 and CDR2 (germline): MNHEY, SVGAGI.

V gene TRBV7-9 combines with J gene TRBJ1-3, with D unresolved. This CDR3 is built from 15 residues. V was shortened by 5 bases and J by 0 bases, with 11 bases between the two germline ends. Germline CDR1 reads SEHNR; CDR2 reads FQNEAQ (reference sequence). CDR3 nucleotides: TGTGCCAGCAGCCGGACGTTCAGCTCTGGAAACACCATATATTTT. This translates into CASSRTFSSGNTIYF.

The chain carries TRBV30 and TRBJ1-3; no firm D call. CDR3 length: 13 residues. Trimming took off 0 bases at V and 3 bases at J, with 6 bases between the two ends. Germline values: CDR1 GTSNPN, CDR2 SVGIG (reference sequence). The CDR3 region has the DNA TGTGCCTGGAGTGTGTATAATGGAAACACCATATATTTT. As protein: CAWSVYNGNTIYF.

This clone has only one observation. This chain links TRBV6-5 with TRBJ1-4; D call uncertain. V was trimmed by 2 bases and J by 5 bases, leaving 9 bases between them. The germline V gene encodes CDR1 MNHEY and CDR2 SVGAGI. The CDR3 is 14 residues long. The CDR3, as DNA: TGTGCCAGCAGTTACAGTCAGAGCAATGAAAAACTGTTTTTT. Protein sequence: CASSYSQSNEKLFF.

V is TRBV30 and J is TRBJ1-2, with 8 bases aligning to TRBD1. There are 16 residues in the CDR3. Germline-derived CDR1 and CDR2 are GTSNPN and SVGIG (reference sequence). The V and J ends lost 0 bases and 1 base, in that order; junction bases with no gene match: 7. This CDR3 reads CAWSVLRDRNNYGYTF. For the CDR3, the DNA is TGTGCCTGGAGTGTTCTACGGGACAGGAATAACTATGGCTACACCTTC.

This clone has a single count. The chain is built from TRBV30 and TRBJ1-6, with TRBD1 matching 9 bases. CDR3 size: 14 residues. V was clipped by 4 bases and J by 12 bases; unmatched bases: 10. Per the germline V gene, CDR1 is GTSNPN and CDR2 is SVGIG (reference sequence). CDR3 sequence: CAWTGTGMLRPLHF. CDR3 nucleotides: TGTGCCTGGACGGGGACAGGGATGCTGCGACCCCTCCACTTT.

V and J are TRBV19 and TRBJ2-2; tentatively, D is TRBD2 (6 bases). The ends were cut back, 5 bases at V and 0 bases at J, with 13 bases in the middle. CDR1 LNHDA and CDR2 SQIVND come from the germline V gene (reference sequence). The CDR3 spans 16 residues. The CDR3: CASSFGGPPNTGELFF. In nucleotides, the CDR3 is TGTGCCAGTAGTTTCGGGGGACCTCCGAACACCGGGGAGCTGTTTTTT.

The rearrangement joins TRBV4-2 to TRBJ1-2, with unresolved D. V gave up 1 base and J gave up 7 bases, with 10 bases separating them. The CDR3 totals 13 residues. Per the germline V gene, CDR1 is LGHNA and CDR2 is YNFKEQ. The CDR3 here is CASSQASTFGYTF. CDR3 DNA sequence: TGTGCCAGCAGCCAAGCTTCAACCTTTGGCTACACCTTC.

The rearrangement uses TRBV2 and TRBJ2-2, with D perhaps assigned TRBD1 or TRBD2 (5 bases each). V was shortened by 2 bases and J by 1 base, with 17 bases between the two germline ends. The CDR3 loop spans 18 amino acids. Germline values: CDR1 SNHLY, CDR2 FYNNEI. The CDR3 region has the DNA TGTGCCAGCAGTGAACTTGGGATATGGGACGGGAACACCGGGGAGCTGTTTTTT. Its protein is CASSELGIWDGNTGELFF. The complete variable domain, with remaining parts taken from reference TRBV2 and TRBJ2-2, reads EPEVTQTPSHQVTQMGQEVILRCVPISNHLYFYWYRQILGQKVEFLVSFYNNEISEKSEIFDDQFSVERPDGSNFTLKIRSTKLEDSAMYFCASSELGIWDGNTGELFFGEGSRLTVL.

This clone has a single count. CDR3 sequence reads: CASSAQQGPGYTF. The CDR3 nucleotides read TGTGCCAGTAGTGCCCAACAGGGGCCGGGCTACACCTTC. The chain recombines TRBV19 with TRBJ1-2; the match to TRBD1 covers 7 bases. The CDR3 length is 13 residues. Germline V gives CDR1 LNHDA, CDR2 SQIVND (reference sequence). The V segment lost 5 bases and the J segment 8 bases; nucleotides outside the gene matches: 8.